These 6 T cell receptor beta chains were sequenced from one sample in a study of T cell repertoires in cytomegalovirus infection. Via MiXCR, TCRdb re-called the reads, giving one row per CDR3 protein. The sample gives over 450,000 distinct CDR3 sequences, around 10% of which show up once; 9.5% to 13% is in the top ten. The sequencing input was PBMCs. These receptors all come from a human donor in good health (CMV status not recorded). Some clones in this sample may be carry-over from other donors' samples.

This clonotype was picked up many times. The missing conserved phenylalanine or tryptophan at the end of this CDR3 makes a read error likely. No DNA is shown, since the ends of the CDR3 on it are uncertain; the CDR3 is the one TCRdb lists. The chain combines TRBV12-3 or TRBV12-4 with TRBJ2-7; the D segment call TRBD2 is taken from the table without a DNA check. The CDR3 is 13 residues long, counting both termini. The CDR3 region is CASSFPGTSGSGL.

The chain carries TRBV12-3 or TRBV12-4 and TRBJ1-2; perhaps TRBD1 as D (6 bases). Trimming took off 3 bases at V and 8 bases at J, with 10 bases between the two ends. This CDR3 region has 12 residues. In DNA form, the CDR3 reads TGTGCCAGCAGTTTCAAGGGGGGGGGCTACACCTTC. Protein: CASSFKGGGYTF.

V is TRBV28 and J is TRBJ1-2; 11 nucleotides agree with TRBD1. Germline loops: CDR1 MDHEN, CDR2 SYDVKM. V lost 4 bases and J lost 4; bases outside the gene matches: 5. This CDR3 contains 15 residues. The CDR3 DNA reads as TGTGCCAGCAGTTCTGGACAGGGGGCTTTCTATGGCTACACCTTC. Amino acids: CASSSGQGAFYGYTF.

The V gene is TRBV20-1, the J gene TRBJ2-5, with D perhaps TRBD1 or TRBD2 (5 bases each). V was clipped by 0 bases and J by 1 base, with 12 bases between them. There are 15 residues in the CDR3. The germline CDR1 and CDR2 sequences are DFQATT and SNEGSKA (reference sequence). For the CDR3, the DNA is TGCAGTGCTAGAGATGGCACCGGGGCCCAAGAGACCCAGTACTTC. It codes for CSARDGTGAQETQYF.

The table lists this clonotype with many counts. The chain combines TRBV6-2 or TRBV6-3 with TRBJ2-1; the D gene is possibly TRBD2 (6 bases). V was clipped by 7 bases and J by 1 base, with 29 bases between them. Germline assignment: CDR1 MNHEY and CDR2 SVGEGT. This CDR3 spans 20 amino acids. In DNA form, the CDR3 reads TGTGCCAGCATCTCCCCGACGGGACTGAGGGGATATCAGTCCTACAATGAGCAGTTCTTC. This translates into CASISPTGLRGYQSYNEQFF.

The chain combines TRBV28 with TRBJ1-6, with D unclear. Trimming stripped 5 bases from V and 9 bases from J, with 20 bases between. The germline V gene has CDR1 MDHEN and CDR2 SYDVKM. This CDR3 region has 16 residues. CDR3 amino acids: CASSIGGPLGSSPLHF. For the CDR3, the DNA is TGTGCCAGCAGTATTGGCGGACCTCTGGGGAGTTCACCCCTCCACTTT.